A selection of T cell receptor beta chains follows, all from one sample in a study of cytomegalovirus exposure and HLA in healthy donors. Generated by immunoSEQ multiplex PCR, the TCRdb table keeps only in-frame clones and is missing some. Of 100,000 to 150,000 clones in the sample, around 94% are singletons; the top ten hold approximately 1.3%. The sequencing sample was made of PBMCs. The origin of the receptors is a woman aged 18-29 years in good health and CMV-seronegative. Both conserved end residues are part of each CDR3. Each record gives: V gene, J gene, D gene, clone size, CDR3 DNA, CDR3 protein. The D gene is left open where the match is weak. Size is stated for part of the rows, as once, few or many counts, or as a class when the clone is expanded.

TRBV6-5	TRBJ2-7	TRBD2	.	TGTGCCAGCAGCAGCGGGGGGTCCTCCTACGAGCAGTACTTC	CASSSGGSSYEQYF
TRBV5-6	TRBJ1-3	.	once	TGTGCCAGCAGTAGAGACCGAGGCTACTCTGGAAACACCATATATTTT	CASSRDRGYSGNTIYF
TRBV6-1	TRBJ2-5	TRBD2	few	TGTGCCAGCAGTGAACTAGCGGGAGGGCCAGAGACCCAGTACTTC	CASSELAGGPETQYF
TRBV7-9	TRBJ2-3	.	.	TGTGCCAGCAGGGTTCAGGGGGGAGAAAGAACGCAGTATTTT	CASRVQGGERTQYF
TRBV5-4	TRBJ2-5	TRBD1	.	TGTGCCAGCAGGCCCAGGGGGCGAGAGACCCAGTACTTC	CASRPRGRETQYF
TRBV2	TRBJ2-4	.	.	TGTGCCAGCAGTGATGGCAGAACAACGAACATTCAGTACTTC	CASSDGRTTNIQYF
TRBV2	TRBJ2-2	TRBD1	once	TGTGCCAGCAGTCAACAGGGGCCCCCCGGGGAGCTGTTTTTT	CASSQQGPPGELFF
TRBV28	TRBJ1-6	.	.	TGTGCCAGCAGTTCTTCCCCCCTAGGGGGTAAGAATTCACCCCTCCACTTT	CASSSSPLGGKNSPLHF
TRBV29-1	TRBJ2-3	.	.	TGCAGCGCCCCAGGGGTTAGCACAGATACGCAGTATTTT	CSAPGVSTDTQYF
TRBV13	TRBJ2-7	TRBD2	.	TGTGCCAGCAGCTTCGGCGGGAGTTACGAGCAGTACTTC	CASSFGGSYEQYF
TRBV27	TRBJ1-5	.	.	TGTGCCAGCAGTTCCTTGGGGGGGAGGGGTGATCAGCCCCAGCATTTT	CASSSLGGRGDQPQHF
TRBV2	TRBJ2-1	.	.	TGTGCCAGCAGTGAGGAGGTTGGTCTATACAATGAGCAGTTCTTC	CASSEEVGLYNEQFF
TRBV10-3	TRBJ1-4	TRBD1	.	TGTGCCATCAGTGAGGGTGACAGGGAAGGGAAAAAACTGTTTTTT	CAISEGDREGKKLFF
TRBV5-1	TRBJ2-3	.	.	TGCGCCAGCAGCTTCAATGGGGCCCTCACAGATACGCAGTATTTT	CASSFNGALTDTQYF
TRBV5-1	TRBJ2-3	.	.	TGCGCCAGCAGCTTGGAGGTAGCGGTCACAGATACGCAGTATTTT	CASSLEVAVTDTQYF
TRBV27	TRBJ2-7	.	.	TGTGCCAGCAGTCCCGGGGGTCTATACGAGCAGTACTTC	CASSPGGLYEQYF
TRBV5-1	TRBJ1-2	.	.	TGCGCCAGCAGCGAGGACAGTCATGGCTACACCTTC	CASSEDSHGYTF
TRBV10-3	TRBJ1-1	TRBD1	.	TGTGCCATCAGCGAGTCCGGGACAGGGGAGAGAGCTTTCTTT	CAISESGTGERAFF